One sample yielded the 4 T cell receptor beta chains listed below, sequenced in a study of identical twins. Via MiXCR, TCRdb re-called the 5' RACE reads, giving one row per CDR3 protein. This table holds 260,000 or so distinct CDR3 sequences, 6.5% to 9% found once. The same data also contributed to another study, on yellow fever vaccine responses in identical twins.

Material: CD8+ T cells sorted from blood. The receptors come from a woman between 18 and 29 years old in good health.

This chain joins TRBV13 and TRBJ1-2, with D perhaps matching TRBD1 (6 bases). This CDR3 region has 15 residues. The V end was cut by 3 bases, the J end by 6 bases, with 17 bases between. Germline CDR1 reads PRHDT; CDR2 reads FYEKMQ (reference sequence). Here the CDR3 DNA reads TGTGCCAGCAGCTTGGTAATCCCAGGGGACGATGGCTACACCTTC. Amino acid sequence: CASSLVIPGDDGYTF.

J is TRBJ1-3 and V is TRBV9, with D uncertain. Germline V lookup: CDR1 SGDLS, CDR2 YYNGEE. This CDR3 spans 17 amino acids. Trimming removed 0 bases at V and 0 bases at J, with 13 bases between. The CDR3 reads CASSVDAVGVSGNTIYF. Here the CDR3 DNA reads TGTGCCAGCAGCGTAGACGCGGTTGGGGTCTCTGGAAACACCATATATTTT.

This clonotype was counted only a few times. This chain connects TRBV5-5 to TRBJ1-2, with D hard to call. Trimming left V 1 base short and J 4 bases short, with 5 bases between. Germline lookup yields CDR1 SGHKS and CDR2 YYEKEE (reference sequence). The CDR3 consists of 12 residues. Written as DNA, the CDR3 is TGTGCCAGCAGCTTGAGGACCTATGGCTACACCTTC. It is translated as CASSLRTYGYTF.

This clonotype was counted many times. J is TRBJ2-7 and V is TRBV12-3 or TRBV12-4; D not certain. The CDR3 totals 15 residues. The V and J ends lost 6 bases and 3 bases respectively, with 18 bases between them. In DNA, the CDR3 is TGTGCCAGCAGCATGACTTTGGACGAATTCTACGAGCAGTACTTC. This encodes CASSMTLDEFYEQYF.